The 26 T cell receptor beta chains below were found in one sample sequenced in a study of blood T cell repertoires in COVID-19. The assay was immunoSEQ multiplex PCR, and TCRdb's table has in-frame clones only and misses some. The table records about 190,000 clones, around four fifths of them present only once. Sequencing used peripheral blood. The receptors here all came from a woman aged 80 or over with active or convalescent COVID-19.

Remarks on this clone: At one end the junction does not follow the germline gene, possibly because of a read error. The chain has TRBV14 and TRBJ1-1; 11 positions match TRBD1. CDR3 length equals 13 residues. Germline CDR1 and CDR2: SGHDN and FVKESK. The CDR3 nucleotides are TGTGCCAGCAGCCATGTTCGGACAGGGGGCTTTTTTTTT. Translation gives CASSHVRTGGFFF.

V usage is TRBV4-1 and J usage is TRBJ2-7, with 8 bases matching TRBD1. This CDR3 contains 14 residues. The germline V gene encodes CDR1 MGHRA and CDR2 YSYEKL. Unmatched junction bases numbered 2, after V lost 0 bases and J lost 4 bases. CDR3 nucleotide sequence: TGCGCCAGCAGCCAAGACAGGGGGCAATACGAGCAGTACTTC. It yields the protein CASSQDRGQYEQYF.

The chain employs TRBV6-2 or TRBV6-3 and TRBJ1-6, with D possibly being TRBD1 (6 bases). The CDR3 spans 15 residues. V lost 1 base and J 8 bases, leaving 12 bases between the germline ends. The germline gives CDR1 MNHEY, CDR2 SVGEGT. The CDR3 nucleotides are TGTGCCAGCAGTTACTTCTACTCAGGGGATTCACCCCTCCACTTT. Protein: CASSYFYSGDSPLHF.

A single count supports this clone. The chain links TRBV7-9 to TRBJ2-1; 8 positions agree with TRBD1. Germline CDR1 reads SEHNR; CDR2 reads FQNEAQ (reference sequence). The CDR3 covers 15 residues. Losses at the gene ends were 1 base for V and 9 bases for J; bases not matched to a gene: 8. For the CDR3, the DNA is TGTGCCAGCAGCTTAGTTATGGACAGGGTGTCTGAGCAGTTCTTC. It encodes CASSLVMDRVSEQFF.

The chain uses TRBV3-1 (or the pseudogene TRBV3-2) and TRBJ1-2; 8 positions match TRBD1. This CDR3 spans 15 amino acids. The germline gives CDR1 LGHDT, CDR2 YNNKEL (reference sequence). The V gene end was trimmed by 1 base and the J gene end by 3 bases; junction bases not matched to a gene: 4. CDR3 protein: CASSQGTGFHYGYTF. CDR3 DNA: TGTGCCAGCAGCCAAGGGACAGGGTTCCACTATGGCTACACCTTC.

The genes are TRBV10-3 and TRBJ2-7; a possible D gene is TRBD2 (6 bases). This CDR3 region has 15 residues. Germline values: CDR1 ENHRY, CDR2 SYGVKD. The V gene lost 3 bases and the J gene lost 5 bases, with 17 bases spanning the gap. In nucleotides, the CDR3 is TGTGCCATCAGTGATTTTGGCAGGGAGGTCCACGAGCAGTACTTC. Translation gives CAISDFGREVHEQYF.

The rearrangement uses TRBV11-2 and TRBJ1-1; possibly TRBD1 for D (5 bases). The CDR3 runs 14 residues. Trimming took 4 bases from V and 4 from J, leaving 13 bases between them. CDR1 and CDR2 (germline): SGHAT, FQNNGV. CDR3 sequence (DNA): TGTGCCAGCAGCTCGGACGGCGGGGGCACTGAAGCTTTCTTT. It encodes CASSSDGGGTEAFF.

CDR3: CASSYTGQMNTEAFF. The CDR3 DNA is TGTGCCAGCAGTTACACAGGACAGATGAACACTGAAGCTTTCTTT. V is TRBV6-5 and J is TRBJ1-1, with a possible D match to TRBD1 (6 bases). This CDR3 contains 15 residues. Germline lookup yields CDR1 MNHEY and CDR2 SVGAGI. V lost 2 bases and J 0 bases, leaving 10 bases between the germline ends.

The CDR3 sequence is CASSPRVDEQYF. CDR3 bases: TGTGCCAGCAGTCCCAGGGTGGACGAGCAGTACTTC. The genes are TRBV28 and TRBJ2-7; D possibly corresponds to TRBD1 (5 bases). V lost 5 bases to trimming and J lost 5 bases, with 10 bases between them. This CDR3 is built from 12 residues. The V gene's germline CDR1 is MDHEN and CDR2 SYDVKM.

The chain recombines TRBV14 with TRBJ1-1, with D possibly being TRBD1 (6 bases). The CDR3 has 13 amino acids. CDR1 is SGHDN and CDR2 is FVKESK in the germline V gene. V lost 0 bases and J lost 11, with 13 bases in between. The DNA of the CDR3 is TGTGCCAGCAGCCAAGATTCTGGGGGCAGGGCTTTCTTT. It specifies CASSQDSGGRAFF.

The chain links TRBV30 to TRBJ1-6; a weak D match, TRBD1 (5 bases). Germline V gene lookup returns CDR1 GTSNPN and CDR2 SVGIG (reference sequence). V was pared by 3 bases and J by 6 bases, with 9 bases between. The CDR3 extends over 13 amino acids. CDR3 region: CAWRWGGNSPLHF. Written as DNA, the CDR3 is TGTGCCTGGAGGTGGGGGGGTAATTCACCCCTCCACTTT.

The chain carries TRBV7-7 and TRBJ1-1; 7 bases are a match to TRBD1. The CDR3 is 13 amino acids. After removal of 2 bases from V and 5 bases from J, the junction contained 2 bases not matched to a gene. CDR1 SSHAT and CDR2 FNYEAQ come from the germline V gene (reference sequence). In nucleotides, the CDR3 is TGTGCCAGCAGCTTAAAACAGGGGACTGAAGCTTTCTTT. It translates to CASSLKQGTEAFF.

The chain has TRBV27 and TRBJ2-2, with no clear D. With 5 bases removed from V and 7 bases from J, the gap between germline ends came to 11 bases. The CDR3 sequence is 13 residues long. CDR1 is MNHEY, CDR2 SMNVEV, per germline (reference sequence). CDR3 region: CASSTPTLGELFF. CDR3 sequence (DNA): TGTGCCAGCAGTACCCCTACGCTCGGGGAGCTGTTTTTT.

This chain joins TRBV2 and TRBJ2-2, with D maybe TRBD1 (5 bases). Trimming took 1 base from V and 6 from J, leaving 12 bases between them. The CDR3 is 15 residues long. Germline lookup yields CDR1 SNHLY and CDR2 FYNNEI. The CDR3 protein is CASSEEQGWSGELFF. DNA of the CDR3: TGTGCCAGCAGTGAAGAGCAGGGTTGGTCCGGGGAGCTGTTTTTT. The variable domain in full, completed from reference TRBV2 and TRBJ2-2, reads EPEVTQTPSHQVTQMGQEVILRCVPISNHLYFYWYRQILGQKVEFLVSFYNNEISEKSEIFDDQFSVERPDGSNFTLKIRSTKLEDSAMYFCASSEEQGWSGELFFGEGSRLTVL.

The V and J genes are TRBV19 and TRBJ2-3, with D perhaps matching TRBD2 (6 bases). Between the trimmed V and J ends, which lost 11 bases and 6 bases, there was a span of 15 bases. From germline, CDR1 is LNHDA and CDR2 SQIVND (reference sequence). This CDR3 has 12 residues. The CDR3 protein is CARIVGGDTQYF. CDR3 coding DNA: TGTGCCCGGATCGTTGGAGGGGATACGCAGTATTTT.

This clone was observed a few times. CDR3 sequence: CAIGTKNSEAFF. In DNA, the CDR3 is TGTGCCATCGGGACAAAGAATTCTGAAGCTTTCTTT. This rearrangement joins TRBV10-3 to TRBJ1-1; weak D call: TRBD1 (6 bases). Trimming left V 8 bases short and J 6 bases short, with 13 bases between. Per the germline V gene, CDR1 is ENHRY and CDR2 is SYGVKD. This CDR3 contains 12 residues.

The chain has TRBV7-9 and TRBJ2-7, with D unclear. Germline CDR1 SEHNR, CDR2 FQNEAQ (reference sequence). The CDR3 sequence is 13 residues long. V lost 1 base, J lost 5 bases, and 9 bases lay in between. CDR3 DNA: TGTGCCAGCAGCTTAGTGCTAGATCACGAGCAGTACTTC. As protein: CASSLVLDHEQYF.

The V call is TRBV18, the J call TRBJ2-6; 9 positions match TRBD1. This CDR3 spans 19 amino acids. V lost 5 bases and J lost 2; bases outside the gene matches: 13. Germline assignment: CDR1 KGHSH and CDR2 LQKENI. The chain's CDR3 is CASSSQQGALGPGANVLTF. DNA of the CDR3: TGTGCCAGCTCATCGCAACAGGGGGCGCTGGGTCCTGGGGCCAACGTCCTGACTTTC.

CDR3: CASRLTRDRGSDTQYF. The DNA for the CDR3 is TGCGCCAGCAGGCTGACTCGGGACAGGGGGTCAGATACGCAGTATTTT. The chain combines TRBV5-1 with TRBJ2-3, with 11 bases aligning to TRBD1. Germline V gene lookup returns CDR1 SGHRS and CDR2 YFSETQ. Trimming took 5 bases from V and 4 from J; bases not matched to a gene: 9. The CDR3 is made up of 16 amino acids.

V gene TRBV28 combines with J gene TRBJ2-3; D perhaps matches TRBD2 (6 bases). Germline values: CDR1 MDHEN, CDR2 SYDVKM. The ends were cut back, 6 bases at V and 5 bases at J, with 27 bases in the middle. The CDR3 contains 18 residues. CDR3 nucleotide sequence: TGTGCCAGCAGCCGGGTTGGGGCGGGACTCAGCGAGAAAGATACGCAGTATTTT. Translating gives CASSRVGAGLSEKDTQYF. The full variable domain, rest sourced from reference TRBV28 and TRBJ2-3, is DVKVTQSSRYLVKRTGEKVFLECVQDMDHENMFWYRQDPGLGLRLIYFSYDVKMKEKGDIPEGYSVSREKKERFSLILESASTNQTSMYLCASSRVGAGLSEKDTQYFGPGTRLTVL.

This clone was counted a few times. This rearrangement joins TRBV28 to TRBJ1-5; TRBD1 matches at 8 bases. J lost 5 bases, V lost 6 bases, and 3 bases had no gene match. The CDR3 is 13 residues long. The germline CDR1 and CDR2 sequences are MDHEN and SYDVKM. CDR3 DNA sequence: TGTGCCAGCAGGGGACAGGCGGATCAGCCCCAGCATTTT. Translating gives CASRGQADQPQHF.

This clone was picked up one time. This chain joins TRBV5-4 and TRBJ2-3; 10 bases fit TRBD2. The CDR3 extends over 16 amino acids. With V trimmed by 5 bases and J by 3 bases, 9 bases remained unmatched. In germline, CDR1 is SGHNT, CDR2 YYREEE (reference sequence). CDR3 DNA: TGTGCCAGCAGTTTTCCAAGCGGGGGGGCGACAGATACGCAGTATTTT. This gives the protein CASSFPSGGATDTQYF.

The V gene is TRBV5-1, the J gene TRBJ2-1, with unresolved D. Trimming shortened V by 3 bases and J by 0 bases, and 10 bases separated the two germline ends. CDR3 length equals 15 residues. Germline loops: CDR1 SGHRS, CDR2 YFSETQ. The CDR3 DNA is TGCGCCAGCAGCTCAAATCCGAGCTCCTACAATGAGCAGTTCTTC. It codes for CASSSNPSSYNEQFF.

The CDR3 loop is CASSALGRGTQYF. For the CDR3, the DNA is TGTGCCAGCAGTGCCCTGGGGCGAGGTACGCAGTATTTT. The chain couples TRBV2 to TRBJ2-3; D is possibly TRBD1 (5 bases). The CDR3 length is 13 residues. From germline, CDR1 is SNHLY and CDR2 FYNNEI. The V gene lost 4 bases and the J gene lost 8 bases, with 13 bases spanning the gap. The variable domain in full, with the rest retrieved from reference TRBV2 and TRBJ2-3, is EPEVTQTPSHQVTQMGQEVILRCVPISNHLYFYWYRQILGQKVEFLVSFYNNEISEKSEIFDDQFSVERPDGSNFTLKIRSTKLEDSAMYFCASSALGRGTQYFGPGTRLTVL.

This clone was seen a few times. The chain links TRBV6-1 to TRBJ1-6; the D is unclear. Deletions cut 2 bases from V and 8 bases from J, with 16 bases between. CDR1 and CDR2 (germline): MNHNS, SASEGT. The CDR3 contains 16 residues. Here the CDR3 DNA reads TGTGCCAGCAGTGAAAAGCGGCTCGTCGGGGATTCACCCCTCCACTTT. Its translation is CASSEKRLVGDSPLHF.

This chain connects TRBV2 to TRBJ1-6; 9 nucleotides line up with TRBD1. The CDR3 has 15 residues. CDR1 is SNHLY and CDR2 is FYNNEI in the germline V gene. Germline trimming cut 8 bases from V and 7 bases from J; bases unmatched to any gene: 9. CDR3 DNA: TGTGCCAGCGCAAAGGACAGGGGAGGGAATTCACCCCTCCACTTT. Its translation: CASAKDRGGNSPLHF.